What follows is one T cell receptor beta chain and its context. This specimen belongs to a study of T cells after yellow fever vaccination. It was through 5'RACE template switching that TCR cDNA was made, with a universal primer site and UMIs added. TCRdb reprocessed the 5' RACE reads with MiXCR, giving one entry per CDR3 protein. This repertoire shows 500,000 to 650,000 distinct CDR3 sequences, 10% to 15% found once; its top ten account for 15%. Per germline, CDR1 SGHNT and CDR2 YYREEE (reference sequence). V gave up 7 bases and J gave up 4 bases; unmatched junction bases: 4. The CDR3 is 13 amino acids.

This specimen was PBMCs, taken on the day of the yellow fever booster vaccination. The sequence derives from a man aged 25 to 40 who received the YFV17D yellow fever vaccine. The gene calls are TRBV5-4 and TRBJ2-2; 7 bases match TRBD2. CDR3: CASWGGGTGELFF. The CDR3 nucleotides read TGTGCCAGCTGGGGCGGGGGCACCGGGGAGCTGTTTTTT.